The next 25 T cell receptor beta chains were all read from a single sample in a study of response to subunit inactivated influenza vaccine. TCRdb re-called the RT-PCR reads with MiXCR, one entry per CDR3 protein. The sample carries about 480,000 distinct CDR3 sequences, around 25% recorded once. The input for sequencing was CD4+ T cells sorted from PBMCs, taken roughly 5 days after vaccination. Source of these receptors: a man in his fifties or sixties who received an inactivated influenza vaccine.

The V and J genes are TRBV20-1 and TRBJ2-1; D is ambiguous. In germline, CDR1 is DFQATT, CDR2 SNEGSKA (reference sequence). V lost 4 bases and J 9 bases, leaving 19 bases between the germline ends. CDR3 length: 14 residues. CDR3 region: CSANVGPIFGEQFF. For the CDR3, the DNA is TGCAGTGCTAACGTAGGTCCTATTTTCGGTGAGCAGTTCTTC.

This clonotype was seen only a few times. The chain joins TRBV29-1 to TRBJ1-1; no definite D call. Trimming stripped 8 bases from V and 6 bases from J, with 13 bases between. This CDR3 has 11 amino acids. Germline CDR1 reads SQVTM; CDR2 reads ANQGSEA. CDR3 DNA sequence: TGCAGCCCAAGCCGGGCGGCTGAAGCTTTCTTT. Its translation: CSPSRAAEAFF.

The chain couples TRBV20-1 to TRBJ1-2; D unclear. V lost 6 bases and J 7 bases, leaving 9 bases between the germline ends. The CDR3 has 10 amino acids. Germline CDR1 and CDR2: DFQATT and SNEGSKA (reference sequence). CDR3 in amino acids: CSAPTVGYTF. The DNA of the CDR3 is TGCAGTGCACCAACTGTTGGCTACACCTTC.

This clonotype showed up just a few times. This chain uses TRBV6-5 with TRBJ1-5; D may be TRBD1 (5 bases). In germline, CDR1 is MNHEY, CDR2 SVGAGI. Deletions cut 0 bases from V and 0 bases from J, with 18 bases between. The CDR3 length is 19 residues. The chain's CDR3 is CASSYSNVLGDGSNQPQHF. Here the CDR3 DNA reads TGTGCCAGCAGTTACTCGAACGTGCTAGGGGATGGTAGCAATCAGCCCCAGCATTTT.

This clonotype was seen more than once but under ten times. This sequence joins TRBV6-1 and TRBJ2-1; D remains ambiguous. V was trimmed by 6 bases and J by 1 base, leaving 10 bases between them. Germline assignment: CDR1 MNHNS and CDR2 SASEGT. The CDR3 has 14 residues. CDR3 sequence reads: CASSRATSYNEQFF. Written as DNA, the CDR3 is TGTGCCAGCAGCCGGGCTACTTCCTACAATGAGCAGTTCTTC.

The chain couples TRBV5-4 to TRBJ1-2, with D hard to call. The CDR3 runs to 12 residues. Germline CDR1 SGHNT, CDR2 YYREEE (reference sequence). V dropped 3 bases and J dropped 8 bases, with 11 bases sitting between them. CDR3 nucleotide sequence: TGTGCCAGCAGCTGGGTCGGAGGAGGCTACACCTTC. Its translation: CASSWVGGGYTF. The whole variable domain, remainder taken from reference TRBV5-4 and TRBJ1-2, is ETGVTQSPTHLIKTRGQQVTLRCSSQSGHNTVSWYQQALGQGPQFIFQYYREEENGRGNFPPRFSGLQFPNYSSELNVNALELDDSALYLCASSWVGGGYTFGSGTRLTVV.

This chain connects TRBV11-2 to TRBJ1-4; weak D call: TRBD1 (5 bases). V shed 2 bases and J shed 7 bases, with 17 bases lying between them. Germline V gives CDR1 SGHAT, CDR2 FQNNGV. The CDR3 length is 16 residues. The CDR3 region is CASSLSGAVRGEKLFF. The CDR3 coding sequence is TGTGCCAGCAGCTTAAGTGGGGCAGTTCGGGGTGAAAAACTGTTTTTT.

This clonotype occurred many times. J is TRBJ2-1 and V is TRBV12-3 or TRBV12-4; D remains unclear. With 6 bases removed from V and 4 bases from J, the gap between germline ends came to 16 bases. There are 15 residues in the CDR3. The CDR3 region has the DNA TGTGCCAGCAGAATGAGGTCCGCGTATTACAATGAGCAGTTCTTC. It encodes CASRMRSAYYNEQFF.

This clonotype was seen more than once but under ten times. V gene TRBV27 combines with J gene TRBJ2-1; D not resolved. V was trimmed by 3 bases and J by 5 bases, leaving 14 bases between them. The CDR3 sequence is 15 residues long. Germline-derived CDR1 and CDR2 are MNHEY and SMNVEV (reference sequence). CDR3 nucleotides: TGTGCCAGCAGTTTTCAGTCTCCGGGTCACAATGAGCAGTTCTTC. As protein: CASSFQSPGHNEQFF.

The table lists this clonotype with a few counts. The chain employs TRBV7-2 and TRBJ2-2; D remains unclear. This CDR3 comprises 14 residues. Germline-derived CDR1 and CDR2 are SGHTA and FQGNSA. Trimming took off 1 base at V and 4 bases at J, with 7 bases between the two ends. CDR3 sequence reads: CASSLVGFTGELFF. Here the CDR3 DNA reads TGTGCCAGCAGCTTAGTAGGCTTCACCGGGGAGCTGTTTTTT.

The rearrangement joins TRBV20-1 to TRBJ2-3, with D maybe TRBD2 (6 bases). The CDR3 sequence is 13 residues long. The germline V gene encodes CDR1 DFQATT and CDR2 SNEGSKA (reference sequence). V was trimmed by 3 bases and J by 9 bases, leaving 16 bases between them. Here the CDR3 DNA reads TGCAGTGCTAGCATAACCGGAGGGAAGACGCAGTATTTT. The encoded protein is CSASITGGKTQYF.

Details on this clonotype: The junction departs from germline at one end; a sequencing error may be responsible. The chain uses TRBV5-1 and TRBJ1-2; TRBD1 agrees at 7 bases. Per germline, CDR1 SGHRS and CDR2 YFSETQ. The CDR3 runs 14 residues. CDR3 in DNA: TGCGCCAGCAGCGAACGACAGGGAGTCTATTGCTACACCTTC. Translated, it gives CASSERQGVYCYTF.

CDR3 amino acids: CSVEEIKETQYF. DNA of the CDR3: TGCAGCGTTGAGGAGATCAAAGAGACCCAGTACTTC. V is TRBV29-1 and J is TRBJ2-5; D unclear. The CDR3 is made up of 12 amino acids. V shed 3 bases and J shed 3 bases, with 8 bases lying between them. CDR1 and CDR2 (germline): SQVTM, ANQGSEA.

Remarks on this clonotype: A junction boundary mismatches the germline segment, possibly from a read error. V gene TRBV15 combines with J gene TRBJ1-1; no reliable D call. The CDR3 length is 12 residues. Germline lookup yields CDR1 LNHNV and CDR2 YYDKDF (reference sequence). CDR3 loop: CATSSGVTEPFF. CDR3 sequence (DNA): TGTGCCACCAGCAGTGGGGTCACTGAACCTTTCTTT.

This clonotype was observed at least ten times. The chain has TRBV12-3 or TRBV12-4 and TRBJ2-7; 7 bases are a match to TRBD1. V lost 6 bases and J lost 6; bases outside the gene matches: 11. The CDR3 is 14 amino acids. The CDR3 protein is CASRDSFTGAEQYF. For the CDR3, the DNA is TGTGCCAGCAGAGACAGCTTTACAGGGGCCGAGCAGTACTTC.

This clonotype was counted a single time. The chain couples TRBV12-3 or TRBV12-4 to TRBJ1-1; 7 nucleotides match TRBD1. The CDR3 runs 15 residues. Losses at the gene ends were 6 bases for V and 3 bases for J; bases not matched to a gene: 10. The CDR3 loop reads CASRLGRGPDTEAFF. CDR3 nucleotides: TGTGCCAGCAGGCTCGGTAGGGGGCCGGACACTGAAGCTTTCTTT.

The genes are TRBV4-3 and TRBJ1-5; tentative D call: TRBD1 (5 bases). This CDR3 region has 15 residues. The V gene's germline CDR1 is LGHNA and CDR2 YSLEER. V was shortened by 0 bases and J by 6 bases, with 12 bases between the two germline ends. The CDR3 nucleotides read TGCGCCAGCAGCCAAGAATTCGGGGCGGCTCAGCCCCAGCATTTT. Translated, it gives CASSQEFGAAQPQHF.

This chain links TRBV7-2 with TRBJ1-2; D remains unclear. Germline CDR1 is SGHTA and CDR2 is FQGNSA. V shed 0 bases and J shed 4 bases, with 12 bases lying between them. The CDR3 length is 15 residues. CDR3 DNA sequence: TGTGCCAGCAGCTTAGCATACCAGGCGCCCTATGGCTACACCTTC. It translates to CASSLAYQAPYGYTF.

The rearrangement uses TRBV7-9 and TRBJ2-1; the D is unclear. Trimming shortened V by 5 bases and J by 2 bases, and 13 bases separated the two germline ends. The CDR3 totals 15 residues. CDR1 and CDR2 (germline): SEHNR, FQNEAQ (reference sequence). The CDR3 coding sequence is TGTGCCAGCAGCCCCAAGCTCATCCCCTACAATGAGCAGTTCTTC. It yields the protein CASSPKLIPYNEQFF. The full variable domain, with the rest looked up from reference TRBV7-9 and TRBJ2-1, is DTGVSQNPRHKITKRGQNVTFRCDPISEHNRLYWYRQTLGQGPEFLTYFQNEAQLEKSRLLSDRFSAERPKGSFSTLEIQRTEQGDSAMYLCASSPKLIPYNEQFFGPGTRLTVL.

This clonotype was observed a handful of times. DNA of the CDR3: TGTGCCAGCAGCGTTAATAGGCCCCCAGATACGCAGTATTTT. Its protein is CASSVNRPPDTQYF. The J gene is TRBJ2-3, the V gene TRBV9; D unclear. The CDR3 is 14 residues long. V gave up 2 bases and J gave up 4 bases, with 11 bases separating them. Germline CDR1 and CDR2: SGDLS and YYNGEE.

Only a few counts were recorded for this clonotype. The chain combines TRBV5-1 with TRBJ2-5; tentatively, D is TRBD1 (6 bases). Germline-derived CDR1 and CDR2 are SGHRS and YFSETQ. With 5 bases removed from V and 5 bases from J, the gap between germline ends came to 19 bases. This CDR3 comprises 15 residues. CDR3 nucleotides: TGCGCCAGCAGACGGGCAGGGGATAATGGCGAGACCCAGTACTTC. Translated: CASRRAGDNGETQYF. Full variable domain (rest looked up from reference TRBV5-1 and TRBJ2-5): KAGVTQTPRYLIKTRGQQVTLSCSPISGHRSVSWYQQTPGQGLQFLFEYFSETQRNKGNFPGRFSGRQFSNSRSEMNVSTLELGDSALYLCASRRAGDNGETQYFGPGTRLLVL.

This clonotype was counted between two and nine times. The chain uses TRBV20-1 and TRBJ2-2; D perhaps matches TRBD1 (5 bases). The ends were cut back, 6 bases at V and 5 bases at J, with 19 bases in the middle. Per the germline V gene, CDR1 is DFQATT and CDR2 is SNEGSKA (reference sequence). The CDR3 is made up of 15 amino acids. The CDR3 loop reads CSAEGSRKGTGELFF. DNA for the CDR3: TGCAGTGCCGAAGGTTCGCGAAAGGGGACCGGGGAGCTGTTTTTT.

This clonotype was detected a few times. V usage is TRBV5-1 and J usage is TRBJ1-1; D is ambiguous. V dropped 1 base and J dropped 5 bases, with 6 bases sitting between them. Looked up from germline, CDR1 is SGHRS and CDR2 is YFSETQ. The length of the CDR3 is 12 residues. CDR3 amino acids: CASSLQPTEAFF. CDR3 bases: TGCGCCAGCAGCTTGCAACCTACTGAAGCTTTCTTT.

The rearrangement uses TRBV12-3 or TRBV12-4 and TRBJ2-2; D possibly uses TRBD1 or TRBD2 (7 bases each). This CDR3 spans 14 amino acids. V was trimmed by 5 bases and J by 6 bases, leaving 13 bases between them. In nucleotides, the CDR3 is TGTGCCAGCAGTCCCGCAGGGGGGGCCGGGGAGCTGTTTTTT. It yields the protein CASSPAGGAGELFF.

The chain carries TRBV4-2 and TRBJ1-2; no reliable D call. V shed 4 bases and J shed 6 bases, with 18 bases lying between them. CDR1 is LGHNA, CDR2 YNFKEQ, per germline. The CDR3 contains 15 residues. CDR3 amino acids: CASSRGPPHEDGYTF. Here the CDR3 DNA reads TGTGCCAGCAGCCGAGGACCGCCCCACGAGGATGGCTACACCTTC.